This T cell receptor beta chain was recovered during a study of blood T cell repertoires in COVID-19. Across the whole study: T cells, B-cell-depleted T cells, or PBMCs provided the cDNA or gDNA that served as material.

Germline CDR1 and CDR2: MGHRA and YSYEKL. The CDR3 contains 14 residues. V was pared by 4 bases and J by 1 base, with 10 bases between. TCRdb's table, derived via immunoSEQ multiplex PCR, lists solely in-frame clones and lacks some. The data contain fewer than 300,000 clones, about 87% of them singletons. Sequenced: peripheral blood. This receptor was obtained from a man in his 60s who had recovered from COVID-19. V usage is TRBV4-1 and J usage is TRBJ2-5; D remains unclear. The CDR3 bases are TGCGCCAGCAGCCTCGGCAGCGCCCAAGAGACCCAGTACTTC. Its translation: CASSLGSAQETQYF.